Shown below are 32 T cell receptor beta chains from a single sample sequenced in a study of Ad26.COV2.S vaccination and SARS-CoV-2 variants. Repertoires were generated with immunoSEQ multiplex PCR, while TCRdb's copy carries only in-frame clones and drops some. Among roughly 400,000 clones listed, roughly 88% were seen once. Sample treatment: some 19 received Ad26.COV2.S at low or high dose, single or two shots; 5 received placebo; per-sample allocation not given. Samples analyzed were those drawn on day 63 after the first vaccine or placebo injection. Source: peripheral blood, taken in a trial of Ad26.COV2.S vaccine versus placebo. The receptor source for this set is a person aged 18-65 years who received the Ad26.COV2.S COVID-19 vaccine or a placebo.

This chain connects TRBV9 to TRBJ1-2; D unresolved. The CDR3 length is 14 residues. Trimming pared 0 bases from V and 1 base from J, leaving 7 bases between. Germline lookup yields CDR1 SGDLS and CDR2 YYNGEE. The CDR3 coding sequence is TGTGCCAGCAGCGTAGACAAAAATAACTATGGCTACACCTTC. It translates to CASSVDKNNYGYTF.

As to this clone: Mismatch with germline at one junction end may stem from a read error. The V and J genes are TRBV7-9 and TRBJ2-3; 8 positions agree with TRBD1. Germline CDR1 SEHNR, CDR2 FQNEAQ (reference sequence). This CDR3 has 12 residues. The CDR3 nucleotides are TGTGCCAGCAGCTTGACAGGGGCCCTAAGGCATTTT. Translated, it gives CASSLTGALRHF.

The chain recombines TRBV7-8 with TRBJ1-6; no clear D. CDR1 is SGHVS, CDR2 FQNEAQ, per germline. The V end was cut by 3 bases, the J end by 0 bases, with 15 bases between. The CDR3 length is 18 residues. CDR3 DNA sequence: TGTGCCAGCAGCTTTAGGAGCCGGACGAGCTCCTATAATTCACCCCTCCACTTT. Translation: CASSFRSRTSSYNSPLHF.

This chain joins TRBV28 and TRBJ2-1, with a possible D match to TRBD2 (5 bases). The V end was cut by 5 bases, the J end by 5 bases, with 22 bases between. The CDR3 has 17 amino acids. Germline CDR1 MDHEN, CDR2 SYDVKM. The CDR3 loop reads CASSHDTSVAFDNEQFF. The CDR3 nucleotides are TGTGCCAGCAGTCATGACACTAGTGTGGCTTTCGACAATGAGCAGTTCTTC.

There are a few counts of this clone. The genes are TRBV2 and TRBJ2-2, with a possible D match to TRBD1 (5 bases). CDR1 SNHLY and CDR2 FYNNEI come from the germline V gene. Trimming took off 7 bases at V and 9 bases at J, with 12 bases between the two ends. There are 12 residues in the CDR3. The CDR3 protein is CASTGSLRELFF. Written as DNA, the CDR3 is TGTGCCAGCACAGGGTCTCTCCGGGAGCTGTTTTTT.

This chain connects TRBV19 to TRBJ1-5, with 9 bases matching TRBD1. Trimming cost V 6 bases and J 5 bases; bases outside gene matches: 5. CDR1 and CDR2 from the germline V gene are LNHDA and SQIVND (reference sequence). This CDR3 spans 14 amino acids. The DNA for the CDR3 is TGTGCCAGTAGCATAACAGGGGGCTATCAGCCCCAGCATTTT. Translating it yields CASSITGGYQPQHF.

The chain couples TRBV2 to TRBJ2-3; D is ambiguous. This CDR3 is built from 14 residues. Looked up from germline, CDR1 is SNHLY and CDR2 is FYNNEI. Between the trimmed V and J ends, which lost 4 bases and 7 bases, there was a span of 15 bases. The CDR3 loop is CASSAGLYPYTQYF. CDR3 DNA: TGTGCCAGCAGTGCCGGGCTCTACCCCTATACGCAGTATTTT.

The J gene is TRBJ2-1, the V gene TRBV18, with D maybe TRBD2 (6 bases). This CDR3 spans 14 amino acids. The V gene's germline CDR1 is KGHSH and CDR2 LQKENI. The ends were cut back, 3 bases at V and 5 bases at J, with 11 bases in the middle. The CDR3 region has the DNA TGTGCCAGCTCACCGACTAGAATAGACAATGAGCAGTTCTTC. Translated: CASSPTRIDNEQFF. The full variable domain, completed using reference TRBV18 and TRBJ2-1, is NAGVMQNPRHLVRRRGQEARLRCSPMKGHSHVYWYRQLPEEGLKFMVYLQKENIIDESGMPKERFSAEFPKEGPSILRIQQVVRGDSAAYFCASSPTRIDNEQFFGPGTRLTVL.

This chain uses TRBV7-8 with TRBJ2-1; TRBD1 is a possible D gene (5 bases). The CDR3 is made up of 15 amino acids. Germline V gene lookup returns CDR1 SGHVS and CDR2 FQNEAQ. V lost 1 base and J 7 bases, leaving 14 bases between the germline ends. For the CDR3, the DNA is TGTGCCAGCAGCTTAGGGACATCCATGAATAATGAGCAGTTCTTC. Protein sequence: CASSLGTSMNNEQFF. Using reference TRBV7-8 and TRBJ2-1 for the parts outside the CDR3, the full variable domain is GAGVSQSPRYKVAKRGQDVALRCDPISGHVSLFWYQQALGQGPEFLTYFQNEAQLDKSGLPSDRFFAERPEGSVSTLKIQRTQQEDSAVYLCASSLGTSMNNEQFFGPGTRLTVL.

This chain links TRBV29-1 with TRBJ1-1, with a weak D call TRBD1 (5 bases). Germline V gene data show CDR1 as SQVTM and CDR2 as ANQGSEA. The CDR3 length is 13 residues. The V gene lost 6 bases and the J gene lost 0 bases, with 11 bases spanning the gap. The CDR3 DNA reads TGCAGCGTGGCGGGGGTACTGAACACTGAAGCTTTCTTT. Translating it yields CSVAGVLNTEAFF.

The chain carries TRBV28 and TRBJ2-5, with D perhaps TRBD1 (6 bases). The germline gives CDR1 MDHEN, CDR2 SYDVKM. The ends were cut back, 7 bases at V and 2 bases at J, with 11 bases in the middle. The CDR3 consists of 13 residues. CDR3 sequence (DNA): TGTGCCAGCACCTCGGACAGTCAAGAGACCCAGTACTTC. It translates to CASTSDSQETQYF.

Written as DNA, the CDR3 is TGTGCCAGCAGCGCAGCTACAGGGCACGAGCAGTACTTC. Protein product: CASSAATGHEQYF. This chain joins TRBV7-6 and TRBJ2-7, with D possibly being TRBD1 (6 bases). The CDR3 is 13 residues long. Trimming removed 5 bases at V and 5 bases at J, with 13 bases between. Per the germline V gene, CDR1 is SGHVS and CDR2 is FNYEAQ.

This clone occurred a few times. The J gene is TRBJ1-5, the V gene TRBV30; D not resolved. Germline values: CDR1 GTSNPN, CDR2 SVGIG (reference sequence). The V end was cut by 0 bases, the J end by 6 bases, with 12 bases between. The CDR3 consists of 14 residues. Here the CDR3 reads CAWSVTGVTQPQHF. In DNA, the CDR3 is TGTGCCTGGAGTGTAACCGGCGTTACTCAGCCCCAGCATTTT.

The chain carries TRBV18 and TRBJ1-4; 7 positions agree with TRBD1. Trimming took 3 bases from V and 6 from J; bases not matched to a gene: 4. The CDR3 contains 14 residues. CDR1 KGHSH and CDR2 LQKENI come from the germline V gene. CDR3 loop: CASSPGTAYEKLFF. The DNA for the CDR3 is TGTGCCAGCTCACCGGGGACAGCCTATGAAAAACTGTTTTTT.

The genes are TRBV28 and TRBJ1-2; D is possibly TRBD1 (6 bases). The V gene's germline CDR1 is MDHEN and CDR2 SYDVKM. V lost 2 bases and J lost 4, with 11 bases in between. The CDR3 length is 14 residues. The CDR3 protein is CASSLTGSGYGYTF. The CDR3 DNA reads TGTGCCAGCAGTTTAACAGGGTCTGGCTATGGCTACACCTTC.

J is TRBJ2-3 and V is TRBV11-2; D is ambiguous. CDR1 SGHAT and CDR2 FQNNGV come from the germline V gene. The CDR3 has 13 residues. V was shortened by 0 bases and J by 4 bases, with 5 bases between the two germline ends. The CDR3 reads CASSLDSSDTQYF. The CDR3 nucleotides are TGTGCCAGCAGCTTAGACTCCTCAGATACGCAGTATTTT.

The V and J genes are TRBV28 and TRBJ1-5; D unresolved. From germline, CDR1 is MDHEN and CDR2 SYDVKM. The CDR3 runs to 13 residues. The ends were cut back, 1 base at V and 2 bases at J, with 3 bases in the middle. CDR3 amino acids: CASSLYGNQPQHF. The CDR3 nucleotides read TGTGCCAGCAGTTTATATGGCAATCAGCCCCAGCATTTT.

CDR3 protein: CASTLGGSGANVLTF. The CDR3 DNA reads TGTGCCAGCACTCTAGGGGGCTCTGGGGCCAACGTCCTGACTTTC. The chain uses TRBV28 and TRBJ2-6, with TRBD1 as a possible D gene (6 bases). This CDR3 has 15 amino acids. V lost 7 bases and J lost 0, with 10 bases in between. Germline V gives CDR1 MDHEN, CDR2 SYDVKM.

The chain carries TRBV5-6 and TRBJ2-1, with TRBD2 identical over 12 bases. The CDR3 runs to 15 residues. Germline values: CDR1 SGHDT, CDR2 YYEEEE. V was clipped by 0 bases and J by 7 bases; unmatched bases: 2. Here the CDR3 reads CASSLGLAGENEQFF. CDR3 DNA sequence: TGTGCCAGCAGCTTGGGACTAGCGGGAGAAAATGAGCAGTTCTTC.

The chain couples TRBV19 to TRBJ2-5; tentative D call: TRBD1 (5 bases). CDR3 length: 11 residues. The germline CDR1 and CDR2 sequences are LNHDA and SQIVND (reference sequence). Between the trimmed V and J ends, which lost 8 bases and 5 bases, there was a span of 9 bases. CDR3 protein: CASGYRETQYF. CDR3 DNA sequence: TGTGCCAGTGGGTACAGGGAGACCCAGTACTTC.

The chain links TRBV27 to TRBJ2-1, with D unresolved. The germline V and J ends were trimmed by 8 bases and 0 bases, with 14 bases remaining between them. Germline lookup yields CDR1 MNHEY and CDR2 SMNVEV (reference sequence). This CDR3 spans 15 amino acids. This chain's CDR3 is CASFPAANSYNEQFF. CDR3 sequence (DNA): TGTGCCAGCTTCCCGGCGGCGAACTCCTACAATGAGCAGTTCTTC.

The chain has TRBV21-1 and TRBJ2-2; TRBD1, the table's D call, lacks a check against the DNA. TRBV21-1 is classified as a pseudogene. There are 15 residues in the CDR3. The CDR3, as DNA: TGTGCCAGCACGAGGACAGGGTGTTGCACCGGGGAGCTGTTTTTT. Translation: CASTRTGCCTGELFF.

The J gene is TRBJ2-3, the V gene TRBV29-1, with 11 bases identical to TRBD2. Germline V gives CDR1 SQVTM, CDR2 ANQGSEA. The CDR3 has 14 amino acids. J lost 5 bases, V lost 5 bases, and 6 bases had no gene match. The CDR3 DNA reads TGCAGCGTTTTTAGCGGGAGGGAATTAGATACGCAGTATTTT. Translation: CSVFSGRELDTQYF.

The chain recombines TRBV7-9 with TRBJ2-5; tentative D call: TRBD1 (6 bases). Germline-derived CDR1 and CDR2 are SEHNR and FQNEAQ (reference sequence). This CDR3 is 14 amino acids long. Trimming cost V 5 bases and J 2 bases, with 12 bases left between them. CDR3 region: CASSADSHQETQYF. The CDR3 DNA reads as TGTGCCAGCAGCGCGGACAGCCATCAAGAGACCCAGTACTTC. The full variable domain, its missing parts supplied by reference TRBV7-9 and TRBJ2-5, is DTGVSQNPRHKITKRGQNVTFRCDPISEHNRLYWYRQTLGQGPEFLTYFQNEAQLEKSRLLSDRFSAERPKGSFSTLEIQRTEQGDSAMYLCASSADSHQETQYFGPGTRLLVL.

The chain couples TRBV2 to TRBJ2-7; D gene ambiguous. The CDR3 runs 12 residues. Germline loops: CDR1 SNHLY, CDR2 FYNNEI. Between the trimmed V and J ends, which lost 6 bases and 3 bases, there was a span of 9 bases. CDR3 in amino acids: CASRAAVYEQYF. DNA of the CDR3: TGTGCCAGCAGAGCCGCGGTCTACGAGCAGTACTTC. Using reference TRBV2 and TRBJ2-7 for the parts outside the CDR3, the full variable domain is EPEVTQTPSHQVTQMGQEVILRCVPISNHLYFYWYRQILGQKVEFLVSFYNNEISEKSEIFDDQFSVERPDGSNFTLKIRSTKLEDSAMYFCASRAAVYEQYFGPGTRLTVT.

The genes are TRBV23-1 and TRBJ2-7; 9 bases fit TRBD2. TRBV23-1 qualifies as an ORF whose function is uncertain. This CDR3 is built from 15 residues. The V gene end was trimmed by 1 base and the J gene end by 1 base; junction bases not matched to a gene: 2. Here the CDR3 DNA reads TGCGCCAGCAGTCAATTTAGCGGGAGATCCTACGAGCAGTACTTC. This codes for CASSQFSGRSYEQYF.

This sequence joins TRBV11-2 and TRBJ2-7, with unresolved D. From germline, CDR1 is SGHAT and CDR2 FQNNGV. The CDR3 covers 13 residues. Trimming stripped 1 base from V and 3 bases from J, with 7 bases between. This CDR3 reads CASSLGQLYEQYF. The CDR3 nucleotides are TGTGCCAGCAGCTTAGGCCAGCTCTACGAGCAGTACTTC. The variable domain in full, completed from reference TRBV11-2 and TRBJ2-7, reads EAGVAQSPRYKIIEKRQSVAFWCNPISGHATLYWYQQILGQGPKLLIQFQNNGVVDDSQLPKDRFSAERLKGVDSTLKIQPAKLEDSAVYLCASSLGQLYEQYFGPGTRLTVT.

The chain uses TRBV5-6 and TRBJ1-1; 8 bases match TRBD1. CDR1 SGHDT and CDR2 YYEEEE come from the germline V gene. V lost 2 bases to trimming and J lost 1 base; unmatched junction nucleotides: 7. The CDR3 spans 16 residues. The CDR3 nucleotides read TGTGCCAGCAGCTTTGGACAGGGAACGGAGAACACTGAAGCTTTCTTT. Encoded protein: CASSFGQGTENTEAFF.

This chain joins TRBV4-2 and TRBJ2-3, with 7 bases aligning to TRBD2. The germline V gene encodes CDR1 LGHNA and CDR2 YNFKEQ. The CDR3 has 16 amino acids. V was pared by 4 bases and J by 0 bases, with 7 bases of the junction left unmatched. Written as DNA, the CDR3 is TGTGCCAGCAGCCGACCAGCGGGGCTAAGCACAGATACGCAGTATTTT. Its protein product is CASSRPAGLSTDTQYF.

For this clone: The sample carries other DNA sequences with the same CDR3. The chain has TRBV2 and TRBJ2-1, with 12 bases that match TRBD2. The CDR3 covers 15 residues. Trimming at V came to 4 bases and at J to 4 bases, leaving 2 bases not matched to a gene. Germline V gene lookup returns CDR1 SNHLY and CDR2 FYNNEI. Here the CDR3 reads CASSGLAGDYNEQFF. CDR3 nucleotide sequence: TGTGCCAGCAGTGGACTAGCGGGGGATTACAATGAGCAGTTCTTC.

The J gene is TRBJ1-1, the V gene TRBV9; possible D gene TRBD1, 5 bases. CDR3 length equals 14 residues. Trimming left V 4 bases short and J 4 bases short, with 14 bases between. The V gene's germline CDR1 is SGDLS and CDR2 YYNGEE. CDR3 in DNA: TGTGCCAGCAGCAGCTCACCCGGGGGCACTGAAGCTTTCTTT. Translated, it gives CASSSSPGGTEAFF.

The chain employs TRBV19 and TRBJ2-7, with TRBD1 matching over 9 bases. The V segment lost 3 bases and the J segment 5 bases; nucleotides outside the gene matches: 8. This CDR3 comprises 15 residues. CDR1 is LNHDA and CDR2 is SQIVND in the germline V gene (reference sequence). This CDR3 is CASSITGGANHEQYF. CDR3 DNA: TGTGCCAGTAGTATCACAGGGGGCGCGAACCACGAGCAGTACTTC.